There are a few counts of the clone carrying this T cell receptor beta chain. Its target is not known. From blood, about 240-550 ng of genomic DNA served as TRB template. This entry belongs to a study of T and B cells in COVID-19 patients. Study-wide background: Of some 20 active-infection patients, approximately 17 carried comorbidities linked to unfavorable COVID-19 outcome. Broader study findings: Clonality of TRB repertoires was high in active COVID-19; recovery brought above-healthy diversity and richness. Patients with COVID-19 reportedly showed strongly skewed T cell receptor beta variable and joining gene usage.

TRB rearrangements were amplified by multiplex PCR with BIOMED2 TRB-A/B primers. From the multiplex PCR reads, TCRdb called clonotypes with MiXCR, one entry per CDR3 protein. The sample shows around 11,000 distinct CDR3 sequences, more than 30% of them seen only once. CDR3 length: 12 residues. V lost 6 bases to trimming and J lost 5 bases, with 11 bases between them. CDR1 and CDR2 (germline): MNHEY, SVGEGT. The chain joins TRBV6-2 or TRBV6-3 to TRBJ2-7; D ambiguous. The specimen was blood. The sequence derives from a human donor with active COVID-19. The CDR3 DNA reads as TGTGCCAGCAGCCTCCAGTTGGACGAGCAGTACTTC. Its translation: CASSLQLDEQYF.